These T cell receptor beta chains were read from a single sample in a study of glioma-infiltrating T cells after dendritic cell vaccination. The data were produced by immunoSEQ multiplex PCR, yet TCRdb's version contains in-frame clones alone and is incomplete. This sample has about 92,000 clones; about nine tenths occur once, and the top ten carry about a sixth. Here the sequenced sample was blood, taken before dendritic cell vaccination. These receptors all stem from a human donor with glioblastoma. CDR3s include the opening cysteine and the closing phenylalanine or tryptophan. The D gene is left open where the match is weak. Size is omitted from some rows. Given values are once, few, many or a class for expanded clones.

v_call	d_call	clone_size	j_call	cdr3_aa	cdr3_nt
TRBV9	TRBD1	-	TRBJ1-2	CASSPGTGRYGYTF	TGTGCCAGCAGCCCAGGGACAGGGAGGTACGGCTACACCTTC
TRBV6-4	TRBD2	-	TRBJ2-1	CASSRGGNYNEQFF	TGTGCCAGCAGTCGCGGGGGGAACTACAATGAGCAGTTCTTC
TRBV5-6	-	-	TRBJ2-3	CASSSTPGQKIPTDTQYF	TGTGCCAGCAGCTCTACACCAGGACAGAAGATCCCCACAGATACGCAGTATTTT
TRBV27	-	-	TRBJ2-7	CASSLEVGTYEQYF	TGTGCCAGCAGTTTAGAGGTCGGTACATACGAGCAGTACTTC
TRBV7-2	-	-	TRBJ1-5	CASSLVGGVGGQPQHF	TGTGCCAGCAGCTTAGTCGGGGGGGTCGGAGGTCAGCCCCAGCATTTT
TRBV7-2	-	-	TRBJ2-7	CASSPGVSYEQYF	TGTGCCAGCAGCCCGGGGGTCTCCTACGAGCAGTACTTC
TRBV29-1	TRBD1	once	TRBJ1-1	CSAGTDEAFF	TGCAGCGCCGGGACAGATGAAGCTTTCTTT
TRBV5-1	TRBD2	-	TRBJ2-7	CASSLSSGGRGEQYF	TGCGCCAGCAGCTTATCTAGCGGGGGCAGGGGCGAGCAGTACTTC
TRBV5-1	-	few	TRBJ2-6	CASSLLSSSGANVLTF	TGCGCCAGCAGCTTGTTGTCCAGCTCTGGGGCCAACGTCCTGACTTTC
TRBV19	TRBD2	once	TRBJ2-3	CASSPLAGVATDTQYF	TGTGCCAGTAGCCCACTAGCGGGAGTTGCCACAGATACGCAGTATTTT
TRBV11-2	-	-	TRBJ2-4	CASIEKNIQYF	TGTGCCAGCATCGAGAAAAACATTCAGTACTTC
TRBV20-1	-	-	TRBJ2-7	CSARVPREQYF	TGCAGTGCTAGAGTACCTCGGGAGCAGTACTTC
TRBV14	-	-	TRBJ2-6	CASSIAGNSGANVLTF	TGTGCCAGCAGTATAGCAGGGAACTCTGGGGCCAACGTCCTGACTTTC
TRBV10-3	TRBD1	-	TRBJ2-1	CAISGVAGTAYNEQFF	TGTGCCATCAGCGGGGTCGCCGGGACAGCCTACAATGAGCAGTTCTTC
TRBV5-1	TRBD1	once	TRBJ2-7	CASSLVQGANEQYF	TGCGCCAGCAGCCTAGTTCAGGGGGCGAACGAGCAGTACTTC
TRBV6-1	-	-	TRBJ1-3	CASRYRYSGNTIYF	TGTGCCAGCAGATACAGATACTCTGGAAACACCATATATTTT
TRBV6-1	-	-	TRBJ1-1	CASSKTGPYTEAFF	TGTGCCAGCAGTAAAACAGGACCCTACACTGAAGCTTTCTTT
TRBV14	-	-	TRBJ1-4	CASSHGEKLFF	TGTGCCAGCAGCCACGGTGAAAAACTGTTTTTT
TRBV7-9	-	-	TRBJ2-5	CASSLRTEQETQYF	TGTGCCAGCAGCTTACGAACAGAGCAAGAGACCCAGTACTTC
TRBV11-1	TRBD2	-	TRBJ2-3	CASSKGLAGGSTDTQYF	TGTGCCAGCAGCAAGGGACTAGCGGGGGGGAGCACAGATACGCAGTATTTT
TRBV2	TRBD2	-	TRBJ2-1	CASRGVTSYYNEQFF	TGTGCCAGTCGGGGCGTGACTAGCTATTACAATGAGCAGTTCTTC
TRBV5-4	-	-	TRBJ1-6	CASSSAVSPLHF	TGTGCCAGCAGCTCGGCGGTGTCACCCCTCCACTTT
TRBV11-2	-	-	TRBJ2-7	CASSPGVFVREKYEQYF	TGTGCCAGCAGCCCGGGGGTATTTGTTCGGGAGAAGTACGAGCAGTACTTC
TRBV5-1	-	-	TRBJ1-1	CASSLGGAGEAFF	TGCGCCAGCAGCTTGGGAGGCGCGGGGGAAGCTTTCTTT
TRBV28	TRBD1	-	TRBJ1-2	CASSLYSGTGFSGYTF	TGTGCCAGCAGTTTATATTCCGGGACAGGGTTTTCGGGCTACACCTTC
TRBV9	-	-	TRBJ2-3	CASSGARGREYTDTQYF	TGTGCCAGCAGCGGAGCACGGGGGCGGGAGTACACAGATACGCAGTATTTT
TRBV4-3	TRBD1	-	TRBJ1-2	CASSQDSDPGGYGYTF	TGCGCCAGCAGCCAAGATTCCGACCCAGGGGGCTATGGCTACACCTTC
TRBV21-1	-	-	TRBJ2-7	CASSKGRGNSGRPRSPYEQYF	TGTGCCAGCAGCAAAGGCCGAGGGAACAGCGGGAGGCCCAGATCCCCCTACGAGCAGTACTTC
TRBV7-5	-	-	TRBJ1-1	CVRSFLDRTGGGNTEAFF	TGTGTCAGAAGCTTTTTGGATCGGACAGGGGGCGGAAACACTGAAGCTTTCTTT
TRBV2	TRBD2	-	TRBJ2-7	CASSGFSPGLGFYEQYF	TGTGCCAGCAGTGGCTTTTCCCCCGGACTAGGGTTCTACGAGCAGTACTTC
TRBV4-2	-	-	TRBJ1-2	CASSQELRSSLVYGYTF	TGTGCCAGCAGCCAAGAGCTAAGATCCAGTCTAGTCTATGGCTACACCTTC
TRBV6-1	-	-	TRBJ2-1	CASSVGLTSSYNEQFF	TGTGCCAGCAGTGTGGGACTTACTAGCTCCTACAATGAGCAGTTCTTC
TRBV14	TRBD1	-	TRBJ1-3	CASSRPGQGSGNTIYF	TGTGCCAGCAGCCGACCGGGACAGGGCTCTGGAAACACCATATATTTT
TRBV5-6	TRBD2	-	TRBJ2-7	CASSFLLAGGLSSYEQYF	TGTGCCAGCAGCTTCCTGCTAGCGGGAGGGCTGAGCTCCTACGAGCAGTACTTC
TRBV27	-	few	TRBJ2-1	CASSPKGARQQFF	TGTGCCAGCAGCCCTAAGGGAGCCCGGCAGCAGTTCTTC
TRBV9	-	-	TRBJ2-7	CASSAGLAYEQYF	TGTGCCAGCAGCGCCGGACTGGCCTACGAGCAGTACTTC
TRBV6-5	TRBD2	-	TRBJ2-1	CASSTSGNSYNEQFF	TGTGCCAGCAGTACGAGCGGGAACTCTTACAATGAGCAGTTCTTC
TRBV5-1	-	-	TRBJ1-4	CASSLSGAVTNEKLFF	TGCGCCAGCAGCTTGTCAGGGGCCGTAACTAATGAAAAACTGTTTTTT
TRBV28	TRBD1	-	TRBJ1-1	CASSLSRQGEAFF	TGTGCCAGCAGTTTATCCCGACAGGGGGAAGCTTTCTTT
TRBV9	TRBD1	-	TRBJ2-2	CASSTRGSGELFF	TGTGCCAGCAGCACCAGGGGGTCCGGGGAGCTGTTTTTT
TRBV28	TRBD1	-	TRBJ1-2	CASSMGQNYGYTF	TGTGCCAGCAGTATGGGACAGAACTATGGCTACACCTTC
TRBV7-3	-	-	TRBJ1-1	CASSPSGGNTEAFF	TGTGCCAGCAGCCCATCTGGAGGGAACACTGAAGCTTTCTTT